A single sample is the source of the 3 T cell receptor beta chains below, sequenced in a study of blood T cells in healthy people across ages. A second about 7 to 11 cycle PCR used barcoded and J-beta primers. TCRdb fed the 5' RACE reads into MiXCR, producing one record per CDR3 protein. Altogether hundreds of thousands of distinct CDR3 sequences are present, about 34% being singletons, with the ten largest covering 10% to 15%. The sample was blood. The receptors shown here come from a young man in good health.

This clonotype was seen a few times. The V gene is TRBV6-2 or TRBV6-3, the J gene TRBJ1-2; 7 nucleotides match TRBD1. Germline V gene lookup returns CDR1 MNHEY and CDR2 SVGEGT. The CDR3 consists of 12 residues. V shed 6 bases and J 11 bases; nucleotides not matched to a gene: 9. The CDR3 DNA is TGTGCCAGCAGCCTGACAGGGCTCGGGTACACCTTC. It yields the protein CASSLTGLGYTF.

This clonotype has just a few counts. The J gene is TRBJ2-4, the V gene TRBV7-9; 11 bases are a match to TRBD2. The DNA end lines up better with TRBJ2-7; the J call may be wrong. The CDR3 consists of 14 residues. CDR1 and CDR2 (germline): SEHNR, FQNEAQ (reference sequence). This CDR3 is CASSFGTSGNEQYF. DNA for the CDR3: TGTGCCAGCAGCTTCGGGACTAGCGGAAACGAGCAGTACTTC.

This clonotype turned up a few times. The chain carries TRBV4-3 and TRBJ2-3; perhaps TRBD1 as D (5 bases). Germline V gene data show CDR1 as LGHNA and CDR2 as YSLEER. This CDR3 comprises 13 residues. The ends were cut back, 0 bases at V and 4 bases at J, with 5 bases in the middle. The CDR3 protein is CASSQEQADTQYF. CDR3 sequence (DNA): TGCGCCAGCAGCCAAGAACAGGCAGATACGCAGTATTTT.